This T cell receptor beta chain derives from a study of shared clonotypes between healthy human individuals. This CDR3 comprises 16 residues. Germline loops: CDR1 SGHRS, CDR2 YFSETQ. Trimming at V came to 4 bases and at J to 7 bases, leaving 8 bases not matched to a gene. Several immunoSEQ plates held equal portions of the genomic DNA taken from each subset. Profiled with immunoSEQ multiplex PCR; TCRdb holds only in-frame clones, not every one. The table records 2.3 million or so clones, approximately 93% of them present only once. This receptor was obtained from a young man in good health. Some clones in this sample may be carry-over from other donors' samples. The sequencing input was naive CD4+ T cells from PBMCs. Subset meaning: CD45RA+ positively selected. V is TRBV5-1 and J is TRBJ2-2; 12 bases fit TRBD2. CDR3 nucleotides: TGCGCCAGCAGCCACGGACTAGCGGGATTGGTCGGGGAGCTGTTTTTT. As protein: CASSHGLAGLVGELFF.